This passage covers 7 T cell receptor beta chains from one sample sequenced in a study of Graves' ophthalmopathy and Graves' hyperthyroidism. The authors amplified TCR beta CDR3 regions, and they did so from RNA transcripts for repertoire sequencing. Second-round multiplex PCR came after first-round RT-PCR with HTBI primers. TCRdb analysed the multiplex PCR reads with MiXCR anew, one entry per CDR3 protein. The data show a few hundred thousand distinct CDR3 sequences, with roughly 40% seen just once and about 4% held by the top ten. Input material: peripheral blood or thyroid tissue (not recorded which). Receptor source: an adult man with Graves' hyperthyroidism.

The chain employs TRBV7-9 and TRBJ1-2; D may be TRBD1 (5 bases). The CDR3 sequence is 15 residues long. The V gene lost 11 bases and the J gene lost 0 bases, with 19 bases spanning the gap. CDR1 and CDR2 from the germline V gene are SEHNR and FQNEAQ (reference sequence). CDR3 sequence reads: CAWSVRAGANYGYTF. Written as DNA, the CDR3 is TGTGCCTGGAGTGTTCGTGCGGGGGCTAACTATGGCTACACCTTC.

A word on this clonotype: At one end the junction does not follow the germline gene, possibly because of a read error. The gene calls are TRBV5-1 and TRBJ1-2; no reliable D call. The germline V gene has CDR1 SGHRS and CDR2 YFSETQ. This CDR3 comprises 13 residues. The CDR3, as DNA: TGTGCCAGCAGCTTGAAGTCGGGCTTTCGCTACACCTTC. Translating it yields CASSLKSGFRYTF.

CDR3 loop: CSARVSRTSGGVGGETQYF. CDR3 sequence (DNA): TGCAGTGCTAGAGTTTCCAGGACTAGCGGGGGGGTTGGGGGGGAGACCCAGTACTTC. This sequence joins TRBV20-1 and TRBJ2-5, with 15 bases fitting TRBD2. Germline V gives CDR1 DFQATT, CDR2 SNEGSKA (reference sequence). This CDR3 contains 19 residues. The trim removed 1 base at V and 5 bases at J, leaving 14 bases unmatched.

The V call is TRBV28, the J call TRBJ2-3, with D uncertain. Per germline, CDR1 MDHEN and CDR2 SYDVKM. Trimming pared 5 bases from V and 6 bases from J, leaving 15 bases between. The CDR3 contains 14 residues. CDR3 nucleotide sequence: TGTGCCAGCAGTGGAGTAGGCACTATGGATACGCAGTATTTT. The encoded protein is CASSGVGTMDTQYF.

This clonotype was seen repeatedly, ten times or more. The chain is built from TRBV7-3 and TRBJ2-2; D not certain. The CDR3 loop spans 14 amino acids. Trimming stripped 0 bases from V and 4 bases from J, with 6 bases between. Germline CDR1 reads SGHTA; CDR2 reads FQGTGA. CDR3: CASSLTFLTGELFF. CDR3 bases: TGTGCCAGCAGCTTAACGTTCCTCACCGGGGAGCTGTTTTTT.

In its sample, this clonotype was seen many times. The chain couples TRBV28 to TRBJ1-6; no definite D call. V lost 1 base and J 9 bases, leaving 19 bases between the germline ends. Germline lookup yields CDR1 MDHEN and CDR2 SYDVKM. CDR3 length: 17 residues. The CDR3 region has the DNA TGTGCCAGCAGTTTATCGTTTCCCCCCAGTGTCGGTTCACCCCTCCACTTT. As protein: CASSLSFPPSVGSPLHF.

V usage is TRBV9 and J usage is TRBJ1-1; D perhaps matches TRBD1 (5 bases). CDR1 is SGDLS and CDR2 is YYNGEE in the germline V gene. V was pared by 4 bases and J by 6 bases, with 13 bases between. There are 13 residues in the CDR3. As DNA, the CDR3 is TGTGCCAGCAGCCAAGGGACGCGTGCTGAAGCTTTCTTT. Translation: CASSQGTRAEAFF.